This TCR beta chain was sequenced in a study of blood T cell repertoires in COVID-19. Looking at the study overall: PBMCs, B-cell-depleted T cells, or T cells were the source of the cDNA or gDNA that made up the material.

The V and J ends lost 3 bases and 3 bases, in that order; junction bases with no gene match: 2. This CDR3 region has 14 residues. CDR1 and CDR2 (germline): ENHRY, SYGVKD. Participants' reported clinical history set cohort assignment. Profiling relied on immunoSEQ multiplex PCR, and the TCRdb table lists in-frame clones only, not all of them. The sample shows 250,000 to 400,000 clones, about 88% of them seen only once. This clone was seen only a few times. The sample taken for sequencing was PBMCs or T cells enriched from blood (not recorded which). This TCR derives from a man in his 60s who had recovered from COVID-19. The chain recombines TRBV10-3 with TRBJ2-5, with TRBD1 matching over 9 bases. CDR3 loop: CAISDRDREETQYF. CDR3 in DNA: TGTGCCATCAGTGACAGGGACAGGGAAGAGACCCAGTACTTC.